One and the same sample provided the 30 T cell receptor beta chains below, sequenced in a study of cytomegalovirus exposure and HLA in healthy donors. The study ran its PCR with 60 Vbeta and 13 Jbeta primers. Here immunoSEQ multiplex PCR was the method, and the copy in TCRdb shows in-frame clones only, minus some. Among about 160,000 clones listed, approximately 72% were seen once. The sequenced sample was PBMCs. These receptors were obtained from a man aged 35 to 55 in good health and CMV-seropositive.

The CDR3 loop is CASSCQGGTEAFF. CDR3 bases: TGTGCCAGCAGCTGCCAAGGAGGGACTGAAGCTTTCTTT. The chain employs TRBV7-9 and TRBJ1-1; D remains ambiguous. The germline V gene encodes CDR1 SEHNR and CDR2 FQNEAQ (reference sequence). The CDR3 is 13 residues long. Trimming cost V 4 bases and J 5 bases, with 11 bases left between them.

This chain connects TRBV27 to TRBJ2-4; possibly TRBD1 for D (6 bases). The CDR3 is made up of 18 amino acids. CDR1 MNHEY and CDR2 SMNVEV come from the germline V gene (reference sequence). V shed 2 bases and J shed 0 bases, with 17 bases lying between them. CDR3 nucleotide sequence: TGTGCCAGCAGTTTACTGGGGACAAGCAATCTAGCCAAAAACATTCAGTACTTC. Protein sequence: CASSLLGTSNLAKNIQYF.

This clone was recorded only once. The chain links TRBV2 to TRBJ2-1; a possible D gene is TRBD1 (5 bases). The CDR3 totals 12 residues. CDR1 SNHLY and CDR2 FYNNEI come from the germline V gene. Between the trimmed V and J ends, which lost 6 bases and 8 bases, there was a span of 11 bases. The CDR3 coding sequence is TGTGCCAGCAGCCAGGGCGGCGATGAGCAGTTCTTC. Translated: CASSQGGDEQFF.

This clone was detected only once. In nucleotides, the CDR3 is TGTGCCAGCAGTGTGTCGCGGATTTACAATGAGCAGTTCTTC. It translates to CASSVSRIYNEQFF. This chain joins TRBV2 and TRBJ2-1; D is uncertain. The germline gives CDR1 SNHLY, CDR2 FYNNEI. V lost 4 bases, J lost 4 bases, and 11 bases lay in between. The CDR3 runs to 14 residues.

This chain uses TRBV27 with TRBJ2-2; a weak D match, TRBD1 (6 bases). Germline loops: CDR1 MNHEY, CDR2 SMNVEV (reference sequence). This CDR3 is 16 amino acids long. V shed 5 bases and J shed 5 bases, with 18 bases lying between them. The CDR3 DNA is TGTGCCAGCAGTACCCTACAGGGTTATCGAACCGGGGAGCTGTTTTTT. Amino acid sequence: CASSTLQGYRTGELFF.

This chain uses TRBV14 with TRBJ1-6; D possibly corresponds to TRBD1 (6 bases). Trimming removed 1 base from V and 7 bases from J, with 11 bases in between. Germline values: CDR1 SGHDN, CDR2 FVKESK. The CDR3 sequence is 15 residues long. The CDR3 is CASSQGRQGNSPLHF. CDR3 coding DNA: TGTGCCAGCAGCCAAGGTCGCCAGGGGAATTCACCCCTCCACTTT. The full variable domain, rest sourced from reference TRBV14 and TRBJ1-6, is EAGVTQFPSHSVIEKGQTVTLRCDPISGHDNLYWYRRVMGKEIKFLLHFVKESKQDESGMPNNRFLAERTGGTYSTLKVQPAELEDSGVYFCASSQGRQGNSPLHFGNGTRLTVT.

This clone was detected only once. The chain is built from TRBV5-6 and TRBJ1-5; 8 nucleotides align to TRBD1. Germline V gene data show CDR1 as SGHDT and CDR2 as YYEEEE. The CDR3 runs to 15 residues. V shed 0 bases and J 5 bases; nucleotides not matched to a gene: 4. CDR3 loop: CASSLGADRDQPQHF. For the CDR3, the DNA is TGTGCCAGCAGCTTGGGGGCGGACAGGGATCAGCCCCAGCATTTT.

This chain links TRBV5-4 with TRBJ2-1; tentatively, D is TRBD2 (5 bases). This CDR3 is built from 14 residues. The V gene's germline CDR1 is SGHNT and CDR2 YYREEE (reference sequence). V lost 4 bases and J 9 bases, leaving 17 bases between the germline ends. The CDR3 bases are TGTGCCAGCAGCGAGCCGGGAACCCTGGGTGAGCAGTTCTTC. It encodes CASSEPGTLGEQFF.

This chain joins TRBV30 and TRBJ2-2; perhaps TRBD1 as D (5 bases). Germline V gives CDR1 GTSNPN, CDR2 SVGIG (reference sequence). The CDR3 covers 13 residues. V was pared by 3 bases and J by 3 bases, with 8 bases between. CDR3 DNA sequence: TGTGCCTGGAGATTAGGGGACACCGGGGAGCTGTTTTTT. Residues: CAWRLGDTGELFF. The variable domain in full, with the rest retrieved from reference TRBV30 and TRBJ2-2, is SQTIHQWPATLVQPVGSPLSLECTVEGTSNPNLYWYRQAAGRGLQLLFYSVGIGQISSEVPQNLSASRPQDRQFILSSKKLLLSDSGFYLCAWRLGDTGELFFGEGSRLTVL.

This rearrangement joins TRBV7-2 to TRBJ2-5, with 8 nucleotides matching TRBD1. The CDR3 covers 17 residues. The J segment lost 14 bases and the V segment lost 1 base, leaving 21 bases of the junction unmatched. Per germline, CDR1 SGHTA and CDR2 FQGNSA. This CDR3 reads CASSLEALDRGSRRAYF. The CDR3 DNA sequence: TGTGCCAGCAGCTTAGAGGCCCTCGACAGGGGTAGCCGCCGCGCCTACTTC.

This chain connects TRBV6-5 to TRBJ1-2; unclear D gene. The germline V gene has CDR1 MNHEY and CDR2 SVGAGI. This CDR3 is 15 amino acids long. V gave up 0 bases and J gave up 5 bases, with 13 bases separating them. The CDR3 DNA follows: TGTGCCAGCAGTTACTCGGGAGGGCTCAGTTATGGCTACACCTTC. Residues: CASSYSGGLSYGYTF.

This clone was observed a single time. This chain uses TRBV6-1 with TRBJ2-7, with 7 bases matching TRBD1. The J segment lost 7 bases and the V segment lost 6 bases, leaving 9 bases of the junction unmatched. The CDR3 runs 13 residues. Germline-derived CDR1 and CDR2 are MNHNS and SASEGT. This CDR3 is CASRSGTVIEQYF. For the CDR3, the DNA is TGTGCCAGCAGATCCGGGACAGTGATAGAGCAGTACTTC.

The chain links TRBV11-3 to TRBJ2-3; no firm D call. CDR1 and CDR2 (germline): SGHNT, YENEEA. Trimming cost V 5 bases and J 6 bases, with 9 bases left between them. CDR3 length: 12 amino acids. CDR3 amino acids: CASSPYGDTQYF. The CDR3, as DNA: TGTGCCAGCAGCCCTTACGGGGATACGCAGTATTTT. Full variable domain (rest looked up from reference TRBV11-3 and TRBJ2-3): EAGVVQSPRYKIIEKKQPVAFWCNPISGHNTLYWYLQNLGQGPELLIRYENEEAVDDSQLPKDRFSAERLKGVDSTLKIQPAELGDSAVYLCASSPYGDTQYFGPGTRLTVL.

This clone occurred a few times. Here the CDR3 DNA reads TGTGCCAGCAGTTTCTTAATTTTCTCTGGGGCCAACGTCCTGACTTTC. Translating it yields CASSFLIFSGANVLTF. The chain couples TRBV6-5 to TRBJ2-6, with D unclear. This CDR3 is built from 16 residues. Germline V gene data show CDR1 as MNHEY and CDR2 as SVGAGI. Deletions cut 4 bases from V and 0 bases from J, with 10 bases between.

J is TRBJ1-6 and V is TRBV25-1; 11 bases match TRBD1. CDR3 length equals 15 residues. Germline values: CDR1 MGHDK, CDR2 SYGVNS. V lost 8 bases and J lost 9; bases outside the gene matches: 9. For the CDR3, the DNA is TGTGCCAGCTCACCGGGGGGACAGGGGGGTTCACCCCTCCACTTT. It specifies CASSPGGQGGSPLHF.

The chain couples TRBV6-5 to TRBJ2-4; 10 bases map to TRBD1. Germline lookup yields CDR1 MNHEY and CDR2 SVGAGI. The CDR3 is 15 amino acids. V lost 2 bases and J lost 4; bases outside the gene matches: 2. The CDR3 reads CASSYLGQGKNIQYF. DNA for the CDR3: TGTGCCAGCAGTTACCTGGGACAGGGGAAAAACATTCAGTACTTC.

This chain joins TRBV11-2 and TRBJ2-5, with a weak D call TRBD2 (6 bases). The CDR3 runs to 14 residues. CDR1 is SGHAT and CDR2 is FQNNGV in the germline V gene. V lost 1 base and J lost 7, with 13 bases in between. The CDR3 loop is CASSLGASVGTQYF. The CDR3 coding sequence is TGTGCCAGCAGCTTAGGGGCTAGCGTGGGGACCCAGTACTTC.

This clone was seen only a few times. This chain connects TRBV19 to TRBJ2-3; maybe TRBD2 (6 bases). V lost 3 bases and J 4 bases, leaving 14 bases between the germline ends. The CDR3 is 15 residues long. Per the germline V gene, CDR1 is LNHDA and CDR2 is SQIVND (reference sequence). The CDR3 spells CASSMGGVGSDTQYF. As DNA, the CDR3 is TGTGCCAGTAGTATGGGAGGTGTGGGGTCAGATACGCAGTATTTT.

The chain is built from TRBV27 and TRBJ1-4, with D uncertain. There are 15 residues in the CDR3. The germline gives CDR1 MNHEY, CDR2 SMNVEV (reference sequence). V was trimmed by 5 bases and J by 0 bases, leaving 10 bases between them. DNA of the CDR3: TGTGCCAGCAGTCCCCGCAGATCAACTAATGAAAAACTGTTTTTT. Encoded protein: CASSPRRSTNEKLFF.

The chain uses TRBV4-3 and TRBJ1-4, with 7 bases lining up with TRBD1. The CDR3 is made up of 16 amino acids. Germline-derived CDR1 and CDR2 are LGHNA and YSLEER. Trimming at V came to 1 base and at J to 12 bases, leaving 14 bases not matched to a gene. Here the CDR3 DNA reads TGCGCCAGCAGCCAAGGCGTGACAGGGTGGGTCGAGGAACTGTTTTTT. Encoded protein: CASSQGVTGWVEELFF.

J is TRBJ1-6 and V is TRBV6-7; perhaps TRBD1 as D (5 bases). TRBV6-7 is an ORF; its function is uncertain. The CDR3 has 14 amino acids. The V gene lost 7 bases and the J gene lost 5 bases, with 12 bases spanning the gap. The CDR3 protein is CASKLETDNSPLHF. CDR3 nucleotides: TGTGCCAGCAAGTTGGAGACAGATAATTCACCCCTCCACTTT.

As concerns this clone: The CDR3 carries no conserved terminal phenylalanine or tryptophan, so it likely arises from a read error. The chain employs TRBV5-4 and TRBJ2-7; D may be TRBD1 (6 bases). Germline loops: CDR1 SGHNT, CDR2 YYREEE (reference sequence). The CDR3 sequence is 15 residues long. V was shortened by 2 bases and J by 2 bases, with 14 bases between the two germline ends. Written as DNA, the CDR3 is TGTGCCAGCAGCTTAGGACAGACGCCCACCTACGAGCAGTACCTC. This translates into CASSLGQTPTYEQYL.

The V and J genes are TRBV15 and TRBJ1-4; perhaps TRBD1 as D (5 bases). V lost 8 bases, J lost 5 bases, and 15 bases lay in between. In germline, CDR1 is LNHNV, CDR2 YYDKDF (reference sequence). The CDR3 loop spans 14 amino acids. The CDR3 protein is CATGTGGLNEKLFF. CDR3 nucleotides: TGTGCCACCGGGACGGGGGGGTTGAATGAAAAACTGTTTTTT.

This clone was found once. This chain connects TRBV27 to TRBJ2-7; D is perhaps TRBD1 (6 bases). The CDR3 is 15 residues long. Germline CDR1 is MNHEY and CDR2 is SMNVEV (reference sequence). V gave up 3 bases and J gave up 3 bases, with 15 bases separating them. Here the CDR3 reads CASSFLGQSIYEQYF. In DNA form, the CDR3 reads TGTGCCAGCAGTTTCCTCGGACAGAGTATCTACGAGCAGTACTTC.

The chain is built from TRBV7-2 and TRBJ2-2; no clear D gene. This CDR3 has 14 residues. CDR1 and CDR2 from the germline V gene are SGHTA and FQGNSA. V lost 5 bases and J lost 3, with 10 bases in between. The CDR3 bases are TGTGCCAGCAGCCGCGACTGGGACACCGGGGAGCTGTTTTTT. This sequence encodes CASSRDWDTGELFF.

The chain has TRBV5-1 and TRBJ1-1; D not resolved. The CDR3 extends over 16 amino acids. Germline assignment: CDR1 SGHRS and CDR2 YFSETQ. The V and J ends lost 4 bases and 3 bases respectively, with 19 bases between them. CDR3 in amino acids: CASSTRTGPRYTEAFF. The CDR3 nucleotides are TGCGCCAGCAGCACCCGGACTGGGCCCAGATACACTGAAGCTTTCTTT.

The chain carries TRBV30 and TRBJ2-7, with TRBD1 as a possible D gene (6 bases). Germline V CDR1 and CDR2: GTSNPN, SVGIG (reference sequence). The germline V and J ends were trimmed by 0 bases and 2 bases, with 14 bases remaining between them. The CDR3 totals 15 residues. The CDR3 spells CAWSVWGQATYEQYF. For the CDR3, the DNA is TGTGCCTGGAGTGTATGGGGGCAGGCAACCTACGAGCAGTACTTC.

Only a few counts were recorded for this clone. The CDR3 is CASSLSGGNNQPQHF. The CDR3 coding sequence is TGTGCCAGCAGTTTATCAGGGGGTAATAATCAGCCCCAGCATTTT. V and J are TRBV27 and TRBJ1-5; TRBD1 might be the D (6 bases). The CDR3 totals 15 residues. The germline V gene has CDR1 MNHEY and CDR2 SMNVEV (reference sequence). Trimming removed 0 bases at V and 4 bases at J, with 10 bases between.

The chain combines TRBV9 with TRBJ2-7, with D possibly being TRBD2 (7 bases). The CDR3 has 15 amino acids. V was trimmed by 4 bases and J by 5 bases, leaving 19 bases between them. Germline assignment: CDR1 SGDLS and CDR2 YYNGEE. The CDR3 nucleotides are TGTGCCAGCAGCTCGAGGGGGACTAAACAGGACGAGCAGTACTTC. Protein: CASSSRGTKQDEQYF.

The gene calls are TRBV19 and TRBJ2-7; 7 nucleotides agree with TRBD1. V lost 4 bases to trimming and J lost 5 bases; unmatched junction nucleotides: 14. Germline assignment: CDR1 LNHDA and CDR2 SQIVND (reference sequence). The CDR3 sequence is 16 residues long. This CDR3 reads CASSRTGGPPGDEQYF. For the CDR3, the DNA is TGTGCCAGTAGTAGGACAGGTGGGCCCCCTGGGGACGAGCAGTACTTC.